A selection of T cell receptor beta chains follows, all from one sample in a study of blood T cell repertoires in COVID-19. The method was immunoSEQ multiplex PCR; TCRdb's version includes in-frame clones alone and lacks a portion of them. Found here are 230,000 or so clones, 80% to 85% of them singletons; the top ten hold around 3.6%. The specimen was PBMCs or T cells enriched from blood (not recorded which). These receptor sequences come from a man aged 45 to 65 who had recovered from COVID-19. Both conserved end residues are part of each CDR3. Each record gives: clone size, J gene, D gene, V gene, CDR3 protein, CDR3 DNA. D genes are given only for firm matches. Size values are once, few and many counts, or a class for expanded clones, and some rows have none.

>.|TRBJ1-5|TRBD1|TRBV19
CASKPGQGRRSNQPQHF
TGTGCCAGTAAACCGGGACAGGGTCGACGGAGCAATCAGCCCCAGCATTTT
>few|TRBJ1-5|.|TRBV12-3/TRBV12-4
CASSQGSQPQHF
TGTGCCAGCAGCCAAGGGAGTCAGCCCCAGCATTTT
>.|TRBJ1-2|.|TRBV2
CASSGGGMGGYTF
TGTGCCAGCAGTGGTGGAGGGATGGGCGGCTACACCTTC
>.|TRBJ1-6|.|TRBV3-1/TRBV3-2
CASSQVGRMNSPLHF
TGTGCCAGCAGCCAAGTAGGCAGGATGAATTCACCCCTCCACTTT
>once|TRBJ2-1|TRBD2|TRBV19
CASRQTSGGSNEQFF
TGTGCCAGTAGACAGACTAGCGGGGGTTCTAATGAGCAGTTCTTC
>once|TRBJ2-3|.|TRBV28
CASSGIGQTRTDTQYF
TGTGCCAGCAGCGGGATAGGCCAAACTCGCACAGATACGCAGTATTTT
>.|TRBJ2-7|.|TRBV2
CASTQEYEQYF
TGTGCCAGCACACAGGAATACGAGCAGTACTTC
>few|TRBJ1-6|TRBD1|TRBV10-3
CAISDLTGQGANSPLHF
TGTGCCATCAGTGACCTAACCGGACAGGGAGCAAATTCACCCCTCCACTTT
>.|TRBJ1-5|.|TRBV28
CASSNPGDNQPQHF
TGTGCCAGCAGTAACCCAGGGGACAATCAGCCCCAGCATTTT
>once|TRBJ2-7|TRBD2|TRBV7-2
CASSPGLASAEQYF
TGTGCCAGCAGCCCGGGACTAGCGTCCGCGGAGCAGTACTTC
>.|TRBJ1-1|.|TRBV5-1
CASSSQNTEAFF
TGCGCCAGCAGTTCACAGAATACTGAAGCTTTCTTT
>.|TRBJ2-5|.|TRBV3-1/TRBV3-2
CASSQEIRGTQYF
TGTGCCAGCAGCCAAGAGATAAGAGGGACCCAGTACTTC
>.|TRBJ2-7|.|TRBV9
CASSGLGGEQYF
TGTGCCAGCAGTGGACTGGGTGGCGAGCAGTACTTC
>.|TRBJ2-2|TRBD2|TRBV19
CASRPTSGSSTGELFF
TGTGCCAGCCGCCCTACTAGCGGGAGTTCCACCGGGGAGCTGTTTTTT
>.|TRBJ2-3|TRBD2|TRBV7-8
CASSSPGRAVNTQYF
TGTGCCAGCAGCTCGCCCGGGAGGGCCGTGAATACGCAGTATTTT
>few|TRBJ1-6|TRBD1|TRBV6-5
CASSDRVNSPLHF
TGTGCCAGCAGCGACAGGGTTAATTCACCCCTCCACTTT
>.|TRBJ2-7|TRBD1|TRBV28
CASSQTGGANEQYF
TGTGCCAGCAGTCAGACAGGGGGCGCCAACGAGCAGTACTTC
>few|TRBJ1-5|TRBD1|TRBV7-2
CASSLAGTGWWKPQHF
TGTGCCAGCAGCTTAGCCGGGACAGGGTGGTGGAAGCCCCAGCATTTT
>.|TRBJ1-2|TRBD1|TRBV25-1
CASSDLQGNGYTF
TGTGCCAGCAGTGACCTACAGGGGAATGGCTACACCTTC
>.|TRBJ1-2|.|TRBV18
CASSPNRIGGLGYTF
TGTGCCAGCTCACCAAACCGGATCGGAGGGCTTGGCTACACCTTC
>.|TRBJ1-1|.|TRBV9
CASSVDIQNTEAFF
TGTGCCAGCAGCGTAGACATCCAGAACACTGAAGCTTTCTTT
>.|TRBJ2-1|.|TRBV24-1
CATSEGWRDGVDEQFF
TGTGCCACCAGTGAGGGGTGGCGGGATGGGGTCGATGAGCAGTTCTTC
>.|TRBJ2-3|TRBD1|TRBV10-3
CAISSKTGGPGTDTQYF
TGTGCCATCAGTTCGAAGACAGGGGGCCCGGGGACAGATACGCAGTATTTT
>.|TRBJ1-4|.|TRBV3-1/TRBV3-2
CASSQERLSGKLFF
TGTGCCAGCAGCCAAGAGCGGCTCTCTGGAAAACTGTTTTTT
>.|TRBJ1-6|.|TRBV30
CAWRHSGAGSYNSPLHF
TGTGCCTGGAGGCACTCAGGGGCTGGGTCCTATAATTCACCCCTCCACTTT